The next 23 T cell receptor beta chains were all read from a single sample in a study of T cells after yellow fever vaccination. Using its own MiXCR run on the 5' RACE reads, TCRdb lists one record per CDR3 protein. The sample comprises under 150,000 distinct CDR3 sequences, more than 6% of which are singletons, and 0.73% rests with the top ten. Sample: CD4+ T cells sorted from PBMCs, taken 5 days after the yellow fever booster vaccination. These receptors were collected from a man younger than 40 who received the YFV17D yellow fever vaccine.

This clonotype showed up many times. The gene calls are TRBV7-3 and TRBJ2-2; D gene ambiguous. Germline CDR1 reads SGHTA; CDR2 reads FQGTGA. V was clipped by 5 bases and J by 2 bases, with 9 bases between them. CDR3 length: 14 residues. As DNA, the CDR3 is TGTGCCAGCAGCCGGGTAATAAACACCGGGGAGCTGTTTTTT. Amino acid sequence: CASSRVINTGELFF.

This clonotype showed up many times. The V call is TRBV7-8, the J call TRBJ2-2, with D maybe TRBD2 (6 bases). CDR1 is SGHVS and CDR2 is FQNEAQ in the germline V gene. V dropped 0 bases and J dropped 2 bases, with 10 bases sitting between them. The CDR3 contains 16 residues. The CDR3 coding sequence is TGTGCCAGCAGCTTAGCGGGCGGGACCAACACCGGGGAGCTGTTTTTT. This sequence encodes CASSLAGGTNTGELFF. Based on the CDR3 plus reference TRBV7-8 and TRBJ2-2, the full variable domain is GAGVSQSPRYKVAKRGQDVALRCDPISGHVSLFWYQQALGQGPEFLTYFQNEAQLDKSGLPSDRFFAERPEGSVSTLKIQRTQQEDSAVYLCASSLAGGTNTGELFFGEGSRLTVL.

This clonotype was observed many times. The chain links TRBV9 to TRBJ2-1, with D possibly TRBD2 on 6 matching bases. The CDR3 consists of 15 residues. V lost 0 bases to trimming and J lost 5 bases, with 12 bases between them. The germline gives CDR1 SGDLS, CDR2 YYNGEE. In DNA, the CDR3 is TGTGCCAGCAGCGTAGGGCTAGCGACTAACAATGAGCAGTTCTTC. Amino acids: CASSVGLATNNEQFF.

The chain uses TRBV5-1 and TRBJ2-5, with TRBD1 matching 7 bases. The V segment lost 9 bases and the J segment 2 bases; nucleotides outside the gene matches: 10. Looked up from germline, CDR1 is SGHRS and CDR2 is YFSETQ. The CDR3 consists of 14 residues. DNA of the CDR3: TGCGCCACTTCACAGGGGACCCCTCAAGAGACCCAGTACTTC. This translates into CATSQGTPQETQYF.

This clonotype appeared many times. CDR3: CASSSGLASDTQYF. CDR3 in DNA: TGTGCCAGCAGTTCTGGACTAGCCTCTGATACGCAGTATTTT. The gene calls are TRBV2 and TRBJ2-3; TRBD2 matches 8 bases. The CDR3 is made up of 14 amino acids. Looked up from germline, CDR1 is SNHLY and CDR2 is FYNNEI. With V trimmed by 5 bases and J by 6 bases, 7 bases remained unmatched.

This clonotype was detected many times. V and J are TRBV20-1 and TRBJ2-1; D may be TRBD2 (6 bases). Germline V gene lookup returns CDR1 DFQATT and CDR2 SNEGSKA (reference sequence). Trimming stripped 0 bases from V and 3 bases from J, with 15 bases between. There are 16 residues in the CDR3. In DNA form, the CDR3 reads TGCAGTGCTAGAGATCTTGCGGGACCTAACTACAATGAGCAGTTCTTC. Protein product: CSARDLAGPNYNEQFF.

As concerns this clonotype: One base away lies a much larger clone, so this may be a sequencing read error. V is TRBV28 and J is TRBJ2-1; the D gene is possibly TRBD1 (6 bases). The CDR3 has 16 residues. The germline V gene encodes CDR1 MDHEN and CDR2 SYDVKM. The CDR3 protein is CDSSMIDRTVSNEQFF. The CDR3 DNA sequence: TGTGACAGCAGTATGATCGACAGGACAGTCTCCAATGAGCAGTTCTTC.

In this sample, this clonotype turned up many times. This chain links TRBV7-2 with TRBJ2-3; D is ambiguous. This CDR3 spans 11 amino acids. The V and J ends lost 5 bases and 7 bases respectively, with 7 bases between them. Germline assignment: CDR1 SGHTA and CDR2 FQGNSA. CDR3 coding DNA: TGTGCCAGCAGCACAGCACATACGCAGTATTTT. As protein: CASSTAHTQYF. The full variable domain, completed using reference TRBV7-2 and TRBJ2-3, is GAGVSQSPSNKVTEKGKDVELRCDPISGHTALYWYRQSLGQGLEFLIYFQGNSAPDKSGLPSDRFSAERTGGSVSTLTIQRTQQEDSAVYLCASSTAHTQYFGPGTRLTVL.

This sequence joins TRBV6-5 and TRBJ1-4, with 8 bases identical to TRBD1. The CDR3 contains 18 residues. Germline V gene sequence: CDR1 MNHEY, CDR2 SVGAGI. V gave up 0 bases and J gave up 3 bases; unmatched junction bases: 9. This CDR3 is CASSYSTPGQAANEKLFF. CDR3 DNA: TGTGCCAGCAGTTACTCAACGCCGGGACAGGCTGCTAATGAAAAACTGTTTTTT.

In this sample, this clonotype turned up a few times. The gene calls are TRBV30 and TRBJ2-2; D possibly corresponds to TRBD1 (6 bases). The CDR3 runs 13 residues. The V end lost 5 bases, the J end lost 0 bases, and 7 bases lay between the germline ends. CDR1 is GTSNPN, CDR2 SVGIG, per germline (reference sequence). The CDR3 DNA reads TGTGCCTGGCGGACAGCGAACACCGGGGAGCTGTTTTTT. Translating gives CAWRTANTGELFF.

This clonotype was recorded many times. The chain links TRBV20-1 to TRBJ2-1; either TRBD1 or TRBD2 may supply D (7 bases each). CDR1 DFQATT and CDR2 SNEGSKA come from the germline V gene (reference sequence). The CDR3 loop spans 13 amino acids. This CDR3 is CSCGEGARNEQFF. CDR3 coding DNA: TGCAGCTGCGGGGAGGGGGCGCGAAATGAGCAGTTCTTC.

Many counts were recorded for this clonotype. The V gene is TRBV12-3 or TRBV12-4, the J gene TRBJ2-7, with 8 bases fitting TRBD1. The CDR3 has 14 amino acids. J lost 2 bases, V lost 4 bases, and 4 bases had no gene match. The CDR3 coding sequence is TGTGCCAGCAGTTCCGGGACAGGCACCTACGAGCAGTACTTC. As protein: CASSSGTGTYEQYF.

This clonotype has a handful of counts. The rearrangement links TRBV5-4 to TRBJ2-4; 7 bases align to TRBD2. Germline V gene data show CDR1 as SGHNT and CDR2 as YYREEE (reference sequence). V dropped 1 base and J dropped 7; count of bases not matched to a gene: 8. This CDR3 is built from 15 residues. This CDR3 reads CASSLSDGGGNIQYF. The DNA for the CDR3 is TGTGCCAGCAGCTTGTCAGATGGGGGAGGGAACATTCAGTACTTC.

On this clonotype: This clone may be a read error of a much larger clone one base away. The rearrangement links TRBV11-3 to TRBJ2-1; a possible D gene is TRBD2 (6 bases). V lost 5 bases, J lost 6 bases, and 17 bases lay in between. Germline V gene data show CDR1 as SGHNT and CDR2 as YENEEA. The CDR3 runs 15 residues. CDR3: CASSLRASGGNEQFF. CDR3 DNA sequence: TGTGCCAGCAGCCTCCGGGCCTCCGGGGGCAATGAGCAGTTCTTC.

This clonotype was found many times. The rearrangement joins TRBV10-3 to TRBJ2-3; D assignment may be TRBD1 or TRBD2 (5 bases each). This CDR3 spans 13 amino acids. CDR1 ENHRY and CDR2 SYGVKD come from the germline V gene. V dropped 3 bases and J dropped 3 bases, with 7 bases sitting between them. CDR3 amino acids: CAISEEGTDTQYF. CDR3 DNA: TGTGCCATCAGTGAAGAGGGGACAGATACGCAGTATTTT.

This chain uses TRBV7-6 with TRBJ2-3, with a tentative D call TRBD2 (6 bases). Deletions cut 8 bases from V and 2 bases from J, with 17 bases between. This CDR3 is 15 amino acids long. Per the germline V gene, CDR1 is SGHVS and CDR2 is FNYEAQ. The CDR3: CASARGAGPTDTQYF. The CDR3 bases are TGTGCCAGCGCCAGAGGGGCGGGACCCACAGATACGCAGTATTTT.

This clonotype was recorded a few times. The rearrangement joins TRBV25-1 to TRBJ2-7; weak D call: TRBD2 (5 bases). V was clipped by 1 base and J by 6 bases, with 13 bases between them. Germline CDR1 reads MGHDK; CDR2 reads SYGVNS. This CDR3 region has 14 residues. CDR3 in DNA: TGTGCCAGCAGTGAATGGGAGAAAAGTCGCGAGCAGTACTTC. Translation: CASSEWEKSREQYF.

This clonotype was detected many times. V and J are TRBV27 and TRBJ2-7; 13 nucleotides align to TRBD2. J lost 3 bases, V lost 5 bases, and 13 bases had no gene match. CDR1 is MNHEY, CDR2 SMNVEV, per germline (reference sequence). The CDR3 contains 18 residues. The CDR3 bases are TGTGCCAGCAGTCCTCGACTAGCGGGAGGTAGAGTTTTCTACGAGCAGTACTTC. This encodes CASSPRLAGGRVFYEQYF.

In this sample, this clonotype turned up many times. The chain recombines TRBV30 with TRBJ2-1; 8 bases map to TRBD2. The ends lost 2 bases at V and 0 bases at J; junction bases unmatched: 3. The germline gives CDR1 GTSNPN, CDR2 SVGIG (reference sequence). The CDR3 runs 15 residues. DNA for the CDR3: TGTGCCTGGAGTCCCGGGACTAGCTCCTACAATGAGCAGTTCTTC. This codes for CAWSPGTSSYNEQFF. Combining the CDR3 with reference TRBV30 and TRBJ2-1 gives the whole variable domain SQTIHQWPATLVQPVGSPLSLECTVEGTSNPNLYWYRQAAGRGLQLLFYSVGIGQISSEVPQNLSASRPQDRQFILSSKKLLLSDSGFYLCAWSPGTSSYNEQFFGPGTRLTVL.

This clonotype has a count of ten or more. The chain couples TRBV10-3 to TRBJ2-1; D may be TRBD1 (5 bases). V was cut by 4 bases and J by 10 bases, with 8 bases left in between. Germline V gene sequence: CDR1 ENHRY, CDR2 SYGVKD. The CDR3 consists of 11 residues. The CDR3 sequence: CAISAGSEQFF. The CDR3 region has the DNA TGTGCCATCAGTGCAGGGTCGGAGCAGTTCTTC.

At least ten counts were recorded for this clonotype. The rearrangement uses TRBV4-3 and TRBJ2-5, with TRBD2 identical over 8 bases. V shed 3 bases, J shed 5 bases, and the junction held 8 bases outside the gene matches. The CDR3 is made up of 15 amino acids. The germline V gene encodes CDR1 LGHNA and CDR2 YSLEER. CDR3: CASSQMSGRGETQYF. As DNA, the CDR3 is TGCGCCAGCAGCCAGATGAGCGGGAGAGGGGAGACCCAGTACTTC.

In this sample, this clonotype turned up many times. V is TRBV21-1 and J is TRBJ2-1. TRBV21-1 constitutes a pseudogene. The length of the CDR3 is 14 residues. The CDR3: CASIGSSSYNEQFF. Here the CDR3 DNA reads TGTGCCAGCATAGGGTCAAGCTCCTACAATGAGCAGTTCTTC.

This clonotype has a count of ten or more. This rearrangement joins TRBV6-5 to TRBJ2-5; 7 positions match TRBD1. Germline CDR1 and CDR2: MNHEY and SVGAGI. CDR3 size: 14 residues. V shed 6 bases, J shed 6 bases, and the junction held 10 bases outside the gene matches. CDR3 DNA sequence: TGTGCCAGCAGCCACGACAGGGTGCCCAAGACCCAGTACTTC. This translates into CASSHDRVPKTQYF.